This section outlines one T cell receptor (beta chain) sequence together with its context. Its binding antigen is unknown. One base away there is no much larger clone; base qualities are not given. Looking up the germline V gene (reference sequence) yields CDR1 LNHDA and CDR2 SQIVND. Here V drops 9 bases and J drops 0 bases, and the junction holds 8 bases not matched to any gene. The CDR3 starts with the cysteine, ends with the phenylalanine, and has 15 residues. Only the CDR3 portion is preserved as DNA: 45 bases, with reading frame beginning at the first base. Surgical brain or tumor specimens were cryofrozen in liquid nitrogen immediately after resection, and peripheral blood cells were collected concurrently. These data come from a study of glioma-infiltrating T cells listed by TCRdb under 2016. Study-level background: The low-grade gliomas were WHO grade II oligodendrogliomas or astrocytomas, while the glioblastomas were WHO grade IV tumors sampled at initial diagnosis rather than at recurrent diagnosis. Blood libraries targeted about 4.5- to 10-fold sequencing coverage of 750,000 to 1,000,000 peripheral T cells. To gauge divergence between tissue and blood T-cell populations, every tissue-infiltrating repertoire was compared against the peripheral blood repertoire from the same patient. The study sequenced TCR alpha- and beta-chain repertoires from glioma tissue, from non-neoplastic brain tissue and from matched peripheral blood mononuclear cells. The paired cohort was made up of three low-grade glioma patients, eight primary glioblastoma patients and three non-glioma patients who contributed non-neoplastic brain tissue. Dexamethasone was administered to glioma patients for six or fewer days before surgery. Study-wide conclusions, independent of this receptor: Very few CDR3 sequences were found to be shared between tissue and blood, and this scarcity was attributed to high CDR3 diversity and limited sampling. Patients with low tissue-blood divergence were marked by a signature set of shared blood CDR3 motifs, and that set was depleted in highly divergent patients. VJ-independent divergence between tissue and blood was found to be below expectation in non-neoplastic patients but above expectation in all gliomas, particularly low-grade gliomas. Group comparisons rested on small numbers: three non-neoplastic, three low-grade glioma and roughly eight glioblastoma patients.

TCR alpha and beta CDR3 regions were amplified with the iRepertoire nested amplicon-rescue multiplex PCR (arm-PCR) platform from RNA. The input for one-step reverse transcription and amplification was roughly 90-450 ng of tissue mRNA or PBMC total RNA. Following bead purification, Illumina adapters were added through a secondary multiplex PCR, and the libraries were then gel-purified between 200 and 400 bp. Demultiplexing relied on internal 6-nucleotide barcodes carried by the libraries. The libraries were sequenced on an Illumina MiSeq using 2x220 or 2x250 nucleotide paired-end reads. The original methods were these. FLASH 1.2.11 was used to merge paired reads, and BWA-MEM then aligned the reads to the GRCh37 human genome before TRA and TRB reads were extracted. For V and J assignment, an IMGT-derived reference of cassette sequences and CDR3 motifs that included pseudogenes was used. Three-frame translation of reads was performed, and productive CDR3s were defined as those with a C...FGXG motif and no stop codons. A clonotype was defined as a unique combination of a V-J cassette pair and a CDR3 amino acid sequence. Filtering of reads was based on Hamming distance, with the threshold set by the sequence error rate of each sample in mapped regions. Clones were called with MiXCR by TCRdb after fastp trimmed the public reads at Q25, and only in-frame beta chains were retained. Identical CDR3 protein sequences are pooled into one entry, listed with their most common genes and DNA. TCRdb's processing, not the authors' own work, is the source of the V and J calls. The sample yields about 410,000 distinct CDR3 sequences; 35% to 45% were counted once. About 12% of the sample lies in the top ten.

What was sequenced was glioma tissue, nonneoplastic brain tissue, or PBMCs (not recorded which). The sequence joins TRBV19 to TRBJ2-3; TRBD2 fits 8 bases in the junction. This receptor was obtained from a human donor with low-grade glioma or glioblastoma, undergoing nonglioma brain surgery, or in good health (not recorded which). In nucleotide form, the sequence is TGTGCCAGCAAATACACTAGCGGTAGCACAGATACGCAGTATTTT. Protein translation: CASKYTSGSTDTQYF.